This entry concerns a single T cell receptor beta chain. The CDR3 length is 16 residues. CDR1 is SGHDT, CDR2 YYEEEE, per germline. V trimming: 1 base; J trimming: 3 bases; junction bases outside the gene matches: 7. The sample is drawn from a study of blood T cell repertoires in COVID-19. TCRdb's copy holds only in-frame clones and misses some; the assay was immunoSEQ multiplex PCR. The sample lists approximately 40,000 clones, 80% to 95% seen once, with 4.5% to 7% in the top ten. The chain links TRBV5-6 to TRBJ2-1; 7 bases map to TRBD2. The clonotype was recovered from a woman older than 75 with acute or convalescent COVID-19. Sequenced input: peripheral blood. CDR3 protein: CASSLNLQRGYNEQFF. The CDR3 DNA reads TGTGCCAGCAGCTTGAATCTCCAGCGGGGCTACAATGAGCAGTTCTTC.